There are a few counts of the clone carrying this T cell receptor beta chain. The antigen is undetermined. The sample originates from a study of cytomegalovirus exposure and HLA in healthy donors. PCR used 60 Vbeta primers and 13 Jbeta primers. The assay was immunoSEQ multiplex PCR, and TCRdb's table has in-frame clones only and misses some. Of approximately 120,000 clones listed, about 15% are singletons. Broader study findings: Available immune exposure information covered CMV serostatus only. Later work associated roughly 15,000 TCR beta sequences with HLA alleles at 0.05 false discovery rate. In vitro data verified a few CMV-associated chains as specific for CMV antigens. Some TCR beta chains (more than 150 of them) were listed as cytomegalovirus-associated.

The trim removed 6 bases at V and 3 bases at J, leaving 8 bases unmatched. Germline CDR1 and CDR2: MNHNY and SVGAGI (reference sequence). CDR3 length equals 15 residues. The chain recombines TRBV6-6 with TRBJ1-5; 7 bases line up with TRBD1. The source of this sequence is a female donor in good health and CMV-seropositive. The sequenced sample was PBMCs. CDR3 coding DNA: TGTGCCAGCAGGAGACAGGGTTCGAACAATCAGCCCCAGCATTTT. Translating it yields CASRRQGSNNQPQHF.